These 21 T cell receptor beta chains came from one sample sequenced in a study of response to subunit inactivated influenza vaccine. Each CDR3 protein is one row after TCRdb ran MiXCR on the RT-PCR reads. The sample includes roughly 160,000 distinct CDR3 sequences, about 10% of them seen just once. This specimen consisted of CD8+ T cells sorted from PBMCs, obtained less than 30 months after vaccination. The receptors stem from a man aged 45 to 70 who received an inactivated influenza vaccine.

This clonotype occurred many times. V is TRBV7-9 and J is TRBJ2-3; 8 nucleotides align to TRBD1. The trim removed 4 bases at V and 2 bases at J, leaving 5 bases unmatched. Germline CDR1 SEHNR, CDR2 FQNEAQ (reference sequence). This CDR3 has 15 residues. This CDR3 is CASSSRQGTTDTQYF. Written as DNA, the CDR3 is TGTGCCAGCAGCTCGAGACAGGGGACCACAGATACGCAGTATTTT.

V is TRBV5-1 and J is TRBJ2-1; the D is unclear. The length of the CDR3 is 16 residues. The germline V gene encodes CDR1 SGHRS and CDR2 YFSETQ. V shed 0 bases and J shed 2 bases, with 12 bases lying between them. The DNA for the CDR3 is TGCGCCAGCAGCTTGGAGTCTAGACAACCCTACAATGAGCAGTTCTTC. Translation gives CASSLESRQPYNEQFF.

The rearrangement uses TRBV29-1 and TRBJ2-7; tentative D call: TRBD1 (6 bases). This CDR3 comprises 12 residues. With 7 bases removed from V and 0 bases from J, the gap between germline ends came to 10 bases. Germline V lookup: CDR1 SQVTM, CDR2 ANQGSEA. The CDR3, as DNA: TGCAGCGCTTGGACAGTCTCCTACGAGCAGTACTTC. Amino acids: CSAWTVSYEQYF.

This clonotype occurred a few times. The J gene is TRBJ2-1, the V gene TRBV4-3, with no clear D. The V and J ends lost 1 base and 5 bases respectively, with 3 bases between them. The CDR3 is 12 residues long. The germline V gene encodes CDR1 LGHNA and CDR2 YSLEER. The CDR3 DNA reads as TGCGCCAGCAGCCAAGCAAACAATGAGCAGTTCTTC. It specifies CASSQANNEQFF.

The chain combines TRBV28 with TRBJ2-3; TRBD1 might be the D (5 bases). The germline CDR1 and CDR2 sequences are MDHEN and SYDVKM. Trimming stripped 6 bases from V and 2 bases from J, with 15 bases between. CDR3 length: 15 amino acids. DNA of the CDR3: TGTGCCAGCAGCTCAGGGTATTCCACCACAGATACGCAGTATTTT. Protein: CASSSGYSTTDTQYF.

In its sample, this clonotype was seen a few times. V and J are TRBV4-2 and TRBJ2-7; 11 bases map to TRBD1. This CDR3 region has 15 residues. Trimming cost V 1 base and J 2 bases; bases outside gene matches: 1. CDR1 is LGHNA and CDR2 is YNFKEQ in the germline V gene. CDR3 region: CASSQGGQGAYEQYF. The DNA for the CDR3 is TGTGCCAGCAGCCAAGGGGGACAGGGGGCCTACGAGCAGTACTTC.

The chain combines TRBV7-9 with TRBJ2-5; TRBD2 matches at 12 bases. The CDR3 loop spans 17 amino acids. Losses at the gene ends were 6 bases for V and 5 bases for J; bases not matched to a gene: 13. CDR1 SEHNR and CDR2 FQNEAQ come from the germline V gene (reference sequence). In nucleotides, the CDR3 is TGTGCCAGCAGTTTTTCGACTAGCGGGAGAGGAAGGGAGACCCAGTACTTC. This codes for CASSFSTSGRGRETQYF.

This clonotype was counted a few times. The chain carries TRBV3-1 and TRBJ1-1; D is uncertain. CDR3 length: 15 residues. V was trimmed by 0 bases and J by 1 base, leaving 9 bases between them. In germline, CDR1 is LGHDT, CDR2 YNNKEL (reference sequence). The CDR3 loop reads CASSQEVWQNTEAFF. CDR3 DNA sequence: TGTGCCAGCAGCCAAGAGGTGTGGCAGAACACTGAAGCTTTCTTT.

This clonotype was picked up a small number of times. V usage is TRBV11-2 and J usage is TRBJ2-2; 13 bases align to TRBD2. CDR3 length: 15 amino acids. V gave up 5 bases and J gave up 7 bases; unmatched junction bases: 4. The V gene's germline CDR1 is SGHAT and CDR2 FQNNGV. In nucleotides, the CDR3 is TGTGCCAGCAGCACTAGCGGGGGGGCAGTCGGGGAGCTGTTTTTT. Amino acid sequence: CASSTSGGAVGELFF.

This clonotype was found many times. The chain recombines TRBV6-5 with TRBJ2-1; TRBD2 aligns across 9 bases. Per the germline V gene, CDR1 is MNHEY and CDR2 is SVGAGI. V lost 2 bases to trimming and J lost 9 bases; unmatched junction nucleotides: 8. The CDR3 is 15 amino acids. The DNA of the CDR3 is TGTGCCAGCAGTTACCGAGCGGGAGGTTTCGGTGAGCAGTTCTTC. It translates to CASSYRAGGFGEQFF.

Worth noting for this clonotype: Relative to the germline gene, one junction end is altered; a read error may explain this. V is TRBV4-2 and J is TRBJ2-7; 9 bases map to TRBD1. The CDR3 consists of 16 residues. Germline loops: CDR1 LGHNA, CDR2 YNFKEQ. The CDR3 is CPSSHGAGTGPYEQYF. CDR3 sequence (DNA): TGTCCCAGCAGCCACGGAGCCGGGACAGGGCCCTACGAGCAGTACTTC.

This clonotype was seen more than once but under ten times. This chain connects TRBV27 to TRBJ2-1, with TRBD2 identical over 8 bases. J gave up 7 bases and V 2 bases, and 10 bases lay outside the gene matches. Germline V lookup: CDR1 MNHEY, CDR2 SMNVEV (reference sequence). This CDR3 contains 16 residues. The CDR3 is CASSLGTGGVWNEQFF. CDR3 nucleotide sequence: TGTGCCAGCAGTTTAGGAACGGGAGGGGTGTGGAATGAGCAGTTCTTC.

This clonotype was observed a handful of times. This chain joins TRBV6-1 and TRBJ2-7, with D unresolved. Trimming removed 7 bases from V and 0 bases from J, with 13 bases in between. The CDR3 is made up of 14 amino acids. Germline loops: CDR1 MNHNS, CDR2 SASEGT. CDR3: CASNPTGISYEQYF. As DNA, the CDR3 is TGTGCCAGCAACCCCACGGGTATCTCCTACGAGCAGTACTTC.

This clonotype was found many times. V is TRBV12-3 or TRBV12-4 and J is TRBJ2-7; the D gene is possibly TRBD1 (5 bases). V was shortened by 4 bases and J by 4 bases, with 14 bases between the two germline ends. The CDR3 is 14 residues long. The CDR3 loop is CASSYLGVTYEQYF. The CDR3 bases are TGTGCCAGCAGTTATCTAGGGGTTACTTACGAGCAGTACTTC.

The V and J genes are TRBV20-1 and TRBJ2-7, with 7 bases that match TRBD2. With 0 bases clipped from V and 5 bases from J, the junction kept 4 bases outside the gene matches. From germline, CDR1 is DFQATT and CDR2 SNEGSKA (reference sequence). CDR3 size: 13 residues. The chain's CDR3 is CSAREREINEQYF. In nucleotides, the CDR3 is TGCAGTGCTAGAGAGCGGGAGATAAACGAGCAGTACTTC.

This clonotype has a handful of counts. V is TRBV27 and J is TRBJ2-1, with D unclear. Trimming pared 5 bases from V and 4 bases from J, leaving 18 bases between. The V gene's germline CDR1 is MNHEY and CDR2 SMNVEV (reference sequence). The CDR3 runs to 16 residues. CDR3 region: CASSAYRHSLYNEQFF. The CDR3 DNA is TGTGCCAGCAGTGCCTACCGACACTCCTTATACAATGAGCAGTTCTTC.

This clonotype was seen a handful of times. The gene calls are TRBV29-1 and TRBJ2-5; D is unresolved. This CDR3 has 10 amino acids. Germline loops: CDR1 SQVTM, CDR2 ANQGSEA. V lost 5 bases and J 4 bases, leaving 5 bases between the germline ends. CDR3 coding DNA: TGCAGCGTTCAACTAGAGACCCAGTACTTC. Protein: CSVQLETQYF.

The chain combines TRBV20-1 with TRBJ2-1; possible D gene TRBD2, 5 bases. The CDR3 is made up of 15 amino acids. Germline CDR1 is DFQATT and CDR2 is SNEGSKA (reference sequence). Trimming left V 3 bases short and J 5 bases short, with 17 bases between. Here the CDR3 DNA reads TGCAGTGCTAGGGGAGTGTTGGAGCACCACAATGAGCAGTTCTTC. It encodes CSARGVLEHHNEQFF.

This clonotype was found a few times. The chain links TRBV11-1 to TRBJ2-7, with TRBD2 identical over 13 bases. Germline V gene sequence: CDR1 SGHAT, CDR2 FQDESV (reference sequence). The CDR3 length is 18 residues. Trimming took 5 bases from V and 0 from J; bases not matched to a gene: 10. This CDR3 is CASSPGTSGMGSSYEQYF. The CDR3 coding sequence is TGTGCCAGCAGCCCGGGGACTAGCGGGATGGGGAGCTCCTACGAGCAGTACTTC. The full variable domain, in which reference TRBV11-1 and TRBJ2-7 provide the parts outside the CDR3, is EAEVAQSPRYKITEKSQAVAFWCDPISGHATLYWYRQILGQGPELLVQFQDESVVDDSQLPKDRFSAERLKGVDSTLKIQPAELGDSAMYLCASSPGTSGMGSSYEQYFGPGTRLTVT.

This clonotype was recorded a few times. In DNA form, the CDR3 reads TGCAGCGTCCTCGAGGCCTTAGCGGGGGCCCTCACAGATACGCAGTATTTT. Translating gives CSVLEALAGALTDTQYF. The rearrangement uses TRBV29-1 and TRBJ2-3, with 9 bases that match TRBD2. The CDR3 totals 17 residues. CDR1 is SQVTM and CDR2 is ANQGSEA in the germline V gene. J was trimmed by 2 bases and V by 6 bases; bases with no gene match: 15.

The CDR3 here is CANEAGNEQFF. CDR3 in DNA: TGTGCCAACGAAGCGGGGAATGAGCAGTTCTTC. The chain links TRBV7-9 to TRBJ2-1; 7 bases agree with TRBD2. Germline values: CDR1 SEHNR, CDR2 FQNEAQ (reference sequence). V dropped 10 bases and J dropped 7; count of bases not matched to a gene: 4. The CDR3 has 11 residues.